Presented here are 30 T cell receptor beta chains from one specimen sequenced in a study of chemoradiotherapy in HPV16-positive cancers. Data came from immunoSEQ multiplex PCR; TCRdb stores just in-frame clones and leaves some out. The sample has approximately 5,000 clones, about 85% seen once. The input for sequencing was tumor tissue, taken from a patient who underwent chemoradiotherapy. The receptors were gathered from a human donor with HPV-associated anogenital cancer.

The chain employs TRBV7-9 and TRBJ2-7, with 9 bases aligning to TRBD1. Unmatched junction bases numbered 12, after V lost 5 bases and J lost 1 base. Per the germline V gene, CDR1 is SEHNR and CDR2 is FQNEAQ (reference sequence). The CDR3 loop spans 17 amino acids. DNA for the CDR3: TGTGCCAGCAGCCTGGGGAGGGTGGACAGGGGATCCTACGAGCAGTACTTC. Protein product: CASSLGRVDRGSYEQYF.

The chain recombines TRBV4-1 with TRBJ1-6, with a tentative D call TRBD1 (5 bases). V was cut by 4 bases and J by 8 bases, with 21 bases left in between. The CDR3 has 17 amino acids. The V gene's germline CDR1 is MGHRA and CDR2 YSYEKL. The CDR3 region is CASSPHSDSRYDSPLHF. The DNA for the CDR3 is TGCGCCAGCAGCCCCCATTCCGACAGCCGATATGATTCACCCCTCCACTTT.

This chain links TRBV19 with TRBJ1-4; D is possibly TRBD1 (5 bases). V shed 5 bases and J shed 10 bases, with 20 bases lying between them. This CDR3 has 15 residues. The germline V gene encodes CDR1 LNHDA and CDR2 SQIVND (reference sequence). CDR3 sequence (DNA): TGTGCCAGTAGTTCATTCGGGACCTCGGCTTTAAAACTGTTTTTT. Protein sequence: CASSSFGTSALKLFF.

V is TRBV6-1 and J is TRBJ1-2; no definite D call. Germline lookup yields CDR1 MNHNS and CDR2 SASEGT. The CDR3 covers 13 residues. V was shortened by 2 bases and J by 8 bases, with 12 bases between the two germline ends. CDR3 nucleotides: TGTGCCAGCAGTGAATTCCGGGAGGGAGGCTACACCTTC. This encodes CASSEFREGGYTF.

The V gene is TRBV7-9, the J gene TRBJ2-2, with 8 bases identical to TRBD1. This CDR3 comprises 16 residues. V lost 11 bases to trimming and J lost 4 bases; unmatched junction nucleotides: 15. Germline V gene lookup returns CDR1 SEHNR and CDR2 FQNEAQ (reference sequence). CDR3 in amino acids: CAGIHPRDRFTGELFF. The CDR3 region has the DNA TGTGCCGGAATTCACCCCCGGGACAGGTTCACCGGGGAGCTGTTTTTT.

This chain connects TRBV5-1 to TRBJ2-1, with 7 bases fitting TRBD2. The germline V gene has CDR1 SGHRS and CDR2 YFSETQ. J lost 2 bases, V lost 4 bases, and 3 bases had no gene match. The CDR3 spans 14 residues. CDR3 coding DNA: TGCGCCAGCAGCGGAGGACTAGCCTACAATGAGCAGTTCTTC. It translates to CASSGGLAYNEQFF.

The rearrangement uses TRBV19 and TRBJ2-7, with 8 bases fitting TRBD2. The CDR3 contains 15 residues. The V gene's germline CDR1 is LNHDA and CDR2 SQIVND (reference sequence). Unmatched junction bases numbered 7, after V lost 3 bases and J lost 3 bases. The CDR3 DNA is TGTGCCAGTAGTATGACGACTAGCGTGGTCTACGAGCAGTACTTC. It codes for CASSMTTSVVYEQYF. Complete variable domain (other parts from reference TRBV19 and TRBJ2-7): DGGITQSPKYLFRKEGQNVTLSCEQNLNHDAMYWYRQDPGQGLRLIYYSQIVNDFQKGDIAEGYSVSREKKESFPLTVTSAQKNPTAFYLCASSMTTSVVYEQYFGPGTRLTVT.

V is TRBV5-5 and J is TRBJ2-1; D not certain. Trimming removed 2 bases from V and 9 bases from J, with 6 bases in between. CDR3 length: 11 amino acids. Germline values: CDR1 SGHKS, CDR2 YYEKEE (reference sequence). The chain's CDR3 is CASSFGVEQFF. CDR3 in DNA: TGTGCCAGCAGCTTTGGCGTTGAGCAGTTCTTC.

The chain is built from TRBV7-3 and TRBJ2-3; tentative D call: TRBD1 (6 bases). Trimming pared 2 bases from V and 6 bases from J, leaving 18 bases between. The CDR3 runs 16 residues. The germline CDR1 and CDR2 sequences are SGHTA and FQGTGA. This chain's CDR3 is CASSLVAGGARDTQYF. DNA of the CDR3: TGTGCCAGCAGCTTAGTTGCTGGGGGCGCGAGGGATACGCAGTATTTT.

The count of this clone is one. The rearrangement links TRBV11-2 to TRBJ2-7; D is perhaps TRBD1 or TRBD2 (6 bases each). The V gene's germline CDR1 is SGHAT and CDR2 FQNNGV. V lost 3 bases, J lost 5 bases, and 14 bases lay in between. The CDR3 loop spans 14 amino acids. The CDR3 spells CASSFLGGVNEQYF. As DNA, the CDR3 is TGTGCCAGCAGCTTCCTGGGGGGCGTCAACGAGCAGTACTTC.

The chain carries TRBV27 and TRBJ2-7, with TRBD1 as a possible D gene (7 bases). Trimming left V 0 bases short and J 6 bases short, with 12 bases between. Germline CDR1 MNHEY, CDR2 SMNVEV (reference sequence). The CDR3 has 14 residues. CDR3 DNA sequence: TGTGCCAGCAGTTTATCGTCCCAGGGGGGCGAGCAGTACTTC. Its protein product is CASSLSSQGGEQYF.

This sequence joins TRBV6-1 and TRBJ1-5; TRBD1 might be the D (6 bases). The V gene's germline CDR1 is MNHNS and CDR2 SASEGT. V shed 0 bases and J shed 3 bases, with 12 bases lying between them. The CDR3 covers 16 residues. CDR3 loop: CASSEARRGFNQPQHF. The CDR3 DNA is TGTGCCAGCAGTGAAGCGAGGAGGGGGTTCAATCAGCCCCAGCATTTT.

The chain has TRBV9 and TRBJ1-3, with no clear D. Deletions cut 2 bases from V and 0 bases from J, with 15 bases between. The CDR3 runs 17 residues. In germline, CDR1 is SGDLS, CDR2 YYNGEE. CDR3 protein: CASSVGPVQSSGNTIYF. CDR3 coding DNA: TGTGCCAGCAGCGTGGGCCCCGTACAGAGCTCTGGAAACACCATATATTTT.

CDR3 DNA sequence: TGCGCCAGCAGCCAAGGGGGAGTTATCTATGGCTACACCTTC. This translates into CASSQGGVIYGYTF. V gene TRBV5-1 combines with J gene TRBJ1-2; maybe TRBD1 (6 bases). Germline-derived CDR1 and CDR2 are SGHRS and YFSETQ. The CDR3 contains 14 residues. V lost 4 bases, J lost 4 bases, and 14 bases lay in between.

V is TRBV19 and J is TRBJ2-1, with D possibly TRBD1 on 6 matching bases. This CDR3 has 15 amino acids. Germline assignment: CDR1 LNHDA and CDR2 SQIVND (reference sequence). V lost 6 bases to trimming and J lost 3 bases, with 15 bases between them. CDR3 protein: CASSYQGYNYNEQFF. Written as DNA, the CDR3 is TGTGCCAGTAGCTATCAGGGGTATAACTACAATGAGCAGTTCTTC.

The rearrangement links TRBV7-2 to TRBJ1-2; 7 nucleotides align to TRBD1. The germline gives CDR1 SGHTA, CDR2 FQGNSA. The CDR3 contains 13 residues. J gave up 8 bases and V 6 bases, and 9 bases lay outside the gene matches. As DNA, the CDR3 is TGTGCCAGCAGTGGAGGACAGGCCTCCGGCTACACCTTC. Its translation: CASSGGQASGYTF.

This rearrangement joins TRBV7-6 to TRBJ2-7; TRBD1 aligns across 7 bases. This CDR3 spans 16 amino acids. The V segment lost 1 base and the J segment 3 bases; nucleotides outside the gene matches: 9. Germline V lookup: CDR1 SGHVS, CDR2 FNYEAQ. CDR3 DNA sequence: TGTGCCAGCAGCTTAGACGTAGGACAGGAGATCTACGAGCAGTACTTC. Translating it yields CASSLDVGQEIYEQYF.

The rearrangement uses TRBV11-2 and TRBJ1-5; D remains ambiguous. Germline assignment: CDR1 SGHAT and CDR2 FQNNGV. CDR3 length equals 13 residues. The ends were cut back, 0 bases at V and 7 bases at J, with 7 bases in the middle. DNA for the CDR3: TGTGCCAGCAGCTTAGATCAGGTACAGCCCCAGCATTTT. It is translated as CASSLDQVQPQHF.

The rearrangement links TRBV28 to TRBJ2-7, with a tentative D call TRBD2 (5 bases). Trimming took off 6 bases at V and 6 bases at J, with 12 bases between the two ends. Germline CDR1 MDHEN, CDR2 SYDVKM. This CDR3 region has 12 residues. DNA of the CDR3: TGTGCCAGCAGGCCGGGAACGGGCGAGCAGTACTTC. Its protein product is CASRPGTGEQYF.

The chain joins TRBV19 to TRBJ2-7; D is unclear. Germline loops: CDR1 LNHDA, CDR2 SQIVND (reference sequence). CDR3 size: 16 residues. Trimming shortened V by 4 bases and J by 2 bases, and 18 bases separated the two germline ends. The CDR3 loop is CASSKTFTDATYEQYF. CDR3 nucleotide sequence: TGTGCCAGTAGTAAAACTTTTACGGACGCCACCTACGAGCAGTACTTC.

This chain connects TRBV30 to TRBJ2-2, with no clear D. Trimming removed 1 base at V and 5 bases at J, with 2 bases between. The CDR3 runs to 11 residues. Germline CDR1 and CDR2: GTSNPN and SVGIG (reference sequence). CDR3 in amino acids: CAWSETGELFF. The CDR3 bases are TGTGCCTGGAGTGAAACCGGGGAGCTGTTTTTT.

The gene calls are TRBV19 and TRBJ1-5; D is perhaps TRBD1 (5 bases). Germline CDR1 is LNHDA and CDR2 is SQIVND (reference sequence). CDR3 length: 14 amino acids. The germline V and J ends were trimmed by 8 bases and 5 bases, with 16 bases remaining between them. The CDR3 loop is CASGSRDGDQPQHF. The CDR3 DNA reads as TGTGCCAGTGGTAGCCGGGACGGAGATCAGCCCCAGCATTTT.

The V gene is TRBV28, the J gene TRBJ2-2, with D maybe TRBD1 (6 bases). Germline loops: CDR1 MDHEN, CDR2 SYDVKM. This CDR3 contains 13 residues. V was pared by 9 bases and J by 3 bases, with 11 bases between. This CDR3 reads CASYRADTGELFF. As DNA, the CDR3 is TGTGCCAGTTACAGGGCGGACACCGGGGAGCTGTTTTTT.

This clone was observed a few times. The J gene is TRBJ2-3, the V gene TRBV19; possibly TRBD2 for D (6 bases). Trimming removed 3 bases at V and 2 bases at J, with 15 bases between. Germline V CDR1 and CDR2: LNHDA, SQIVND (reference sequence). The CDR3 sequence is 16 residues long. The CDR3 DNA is TGTGCCAGTAGTATGGGGGTCGCGGGGCACACAGATACGCAGTATTTT. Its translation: CASSMGVAGHTDTQYF.

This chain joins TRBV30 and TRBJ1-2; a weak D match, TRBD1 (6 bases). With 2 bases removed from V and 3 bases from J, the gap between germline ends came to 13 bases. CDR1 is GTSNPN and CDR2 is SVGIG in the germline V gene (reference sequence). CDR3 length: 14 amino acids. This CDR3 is CAWSNVRGDYGYTF. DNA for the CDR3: TGTGCCTGGAGTAACGTCAGGGGAGACTATGGCTACACCTTC.

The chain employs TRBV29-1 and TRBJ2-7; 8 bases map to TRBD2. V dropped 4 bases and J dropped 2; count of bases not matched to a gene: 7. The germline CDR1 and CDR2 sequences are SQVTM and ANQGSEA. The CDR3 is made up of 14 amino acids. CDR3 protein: CSVASQREPYEQYF. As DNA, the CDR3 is TGCAGCGTTGCTTCCCAGCGGGAGCCCTACGAGCAGTACTTC.

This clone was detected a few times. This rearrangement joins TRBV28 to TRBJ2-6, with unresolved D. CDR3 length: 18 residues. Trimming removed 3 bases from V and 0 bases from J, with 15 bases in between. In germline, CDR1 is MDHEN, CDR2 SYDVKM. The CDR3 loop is CASSFTGASSSGANVLTF. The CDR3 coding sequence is TGTGCCAGCAGTTTTACGGGCGCTTCCAGCTCTGGGGCCAACGTCCTGACTTTC.

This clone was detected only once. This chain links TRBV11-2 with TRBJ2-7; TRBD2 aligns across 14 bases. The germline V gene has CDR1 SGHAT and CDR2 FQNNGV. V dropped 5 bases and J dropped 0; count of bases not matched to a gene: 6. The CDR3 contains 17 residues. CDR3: CASSRTSGGSDSYEQYF. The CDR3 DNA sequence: TGTGCCAGCAGCCGGACTAGCGGGGGGTCCGACTCCTACGAGCAGTACTTC.

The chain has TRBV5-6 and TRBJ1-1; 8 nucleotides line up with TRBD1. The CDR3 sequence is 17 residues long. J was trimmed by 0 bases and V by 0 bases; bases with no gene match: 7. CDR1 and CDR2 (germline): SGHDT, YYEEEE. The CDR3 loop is CASSLVDREDVNTEAFF. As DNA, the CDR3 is TGTGCCAGCAGCTTGGTGGACAGGGAAGATGTGAACACTGAAGCTTTCTTT.

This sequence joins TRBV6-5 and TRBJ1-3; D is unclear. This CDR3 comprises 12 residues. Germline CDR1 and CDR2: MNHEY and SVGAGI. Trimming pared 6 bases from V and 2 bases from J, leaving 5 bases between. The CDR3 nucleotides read TGTGCCAGCAGAACGGCTGGAAACACCATATATTTT. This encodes CASRTAGNTIYF.